Listed here are 27 T cell receptor beta chains from one sample, sequenced in a study of T-cell memory formation after mild COVID-19. TCRdb analysed the 5' RACE reads with MiXCR anew, one entry per CDR3 protein. The data show 140,000 to 150,000 distinct CDR3 sequences, roughly 19% seen once. The source material was PBMCs or a T cell subset sorted from them (not recorded which). Receptors were obtained from an adult woman who had mild COVID-19 (a few samples of this study predate the infection). Cell type and time point are not known.

This clonotype was picked up many times. The gene calls are TRBV7-9 and TRBJ2-1, with 9 bases fitting TRBD2. Germline CDR1 is SEHNR and CDR2 is FQNEAQ (reference sequence). The CDR3 is 15 amino acids. The junction had 8 bases not matched to a gene; V was cut back by 3 bases and J by 8 bases. CDR3 nucleotide sequence: TGTGCCAGCAGCTTGCGTAGCGGGAGTCGCGATGAGCAGTTCTTC. Translated, it gives CASSLRSGSRDEQFF.

The chain recombines TRBV3-1 with TRBJ2-3; 9 bases are shared with TRBD2. V was clipped by 1 base and J by 2 bases; unmatched bases: 1. CDR1 is LGHDT, CDR2 YNNKEL, per germline (reference sequence). This CDR3 is built from 15 residues. The CDR3 region has the DNA TGTGCCAGCAGCCAAGGACTAGCGGCCACAGATACGCAGTATTTT. This encodes CASSQGLAATDTQYF.

This clonotype was counted a few times. The chain recombines TRBV4-1 with TRBJ1-2, with D unresolved. V lost 0 bases, J lost 4 bases, and 9 bases lay in between. Germline lookup yields CDR1 MGHRA and CDR2 YSYEKL. The CDR3 is made up of 14 amino acids. The CDR3 DNA reads TGCGCCAGCAGCCAAGAAGGGCAGGTCTATGGCTACACCTTC. This sequence encodes CASSQEGQVYGYTF.

The V call is TRBV4-2, the J call TRBJ2-1; 13 bases agree with TRBD2. This CDR3 spans 15 amino acids. Per the germline V gene, CDR1 is LGHNA and CDR2 is YNFKEQ. The junction had 1 base not matched to a gene; V was cut back by 3 bases and J by 5 bases. CDR3: CASSQGLAGHNEQFF. CDR3 coding DNA: TGTGCCAGCAGCCAGGGACTAGCGGGACACAATGAGCAGTTCTTC.

This clonotype was seen at least ten times. The rearrangement links TRBV12-3 or TRBV12-4 to TRBJ2-1, with D possibly matching TRBD2 (6 bases). The CDR3 is 12 amino acids. V was shortened by 6 bases and J by 7 bases, with 10 bases between the two germline ends. CDR3: CASSPGLNEQFF. The CDR3 region has the DNA TGTGCCAGCAGCCCTGGACTAAATGAGCAGTTCTTC.

In its sample, this clonotype was seen many times. This chain connects TRBV10-3 to TRBJ2-1; 13 bases align to TRBD2. J gave up 7 bases and V 10 bases, and 4 bases lay outside the gene matches. The CDR3 runs 13 residues. The germline CDR1 and CDR2 sequences are ENHRY and SYGVKD. CDR3 protein: CASGLAGANEQFF. The CDR3 region has the DNA TGTGCCAGTGGACTAGCGGGGGCGAATGAGCAGTTCTTC.

The genes are TRBV7-3 and TRBJ2-1, with TRBD2 matching over 11 bases. This CDR3 comprises 16 residues. The J segment lost 4 bases and the V segment lost 0 bases, leaving 2 bases of the junction unmatched. The germline V gene encodes CDR1 SGHTA and CDR2 FQGTGA. The CDR3 spells CASSLTRLAGYNEQFF. In DNA form, the CDR3 reads TGTGCCAGCAGCTTAACGCGACTAGCGGGATACAATGAGCAGTTCTTC.

This clonotype was counted only a few times. The V call is TRBV10-3, the J call TRBJ1-2; D gene uncertain. CDR1 is ENHRY, CDR2 SYGVKD, per germline. The CDR3 runs 11 residues. Trimming took off 3 bases at V and 4 bases at J, with 3 bases between the two ends. The CDR3 DNA sequence: TGTGCCATCAGTGAAACCTATGGCTACACCTTC. Its translation is CAISETYGYTF.

This clonotype was recorded only once. This rearrangement joins TRBV24-1 to TRBJ1-1; 7 bases map to TRBD1. The germline V gene encodes CDR1 KGHDR and CDR2 SFDVKD. The CDR3 has 18 residues. V dropped 0 bases and J dropped 1; count of bases not matched to a gene: 10. The CDR3 spells CATSDLSRDSPENTEAFF. CDR3 nucleotide sequence: TGTGCCACCAGTGATTTGTCCCGGGACAGTCCTGAGAACACTGAAGCTTTCTTT.

This chain links TRBV4-2 with TRBJ2-5, with TRBD2 matching over 8 bases. Per the germline V gene, CDR1 is LGHNA and CDR2 is YNFKEQ. The CDR3 sequence is 16 residues long. V shed 0 bases and J 2 bases; nucleotides not matched to a gene: 5. CDR3 nucleotides: TGTGCCAGCAGCCAAGAGATAACTAGCGGACAAGAGACCCAGTACTTC. Protein: CASSQEITSGQETQYF.

The chain combines TRBV7-3 with TRBJ2-1; a possible D gene is TRBD2 (5 bases). This CDR3 is 15 amino acids long. In germline, CDR1 is SGHTA, CDR2 FQGTGA. V was pared by 5 bases and J by 4 bases, with 15 bases between. In DNA form, the CDR3 reads TGTGCCAGCAGCCCTTACATGACTACTTACAATGAGCAGTTCTTC. Protein product: CASSPYMTTYNEQFF. Full variable domain (outside the CDR3, taken from reference TRBV7-3 and TRBJ2-1): GAGVSQTPSNKVTEKGKYVELRCDPISGHTALYWYRQSLGQGPEFLIYFQGTGAADDSGLPNDRFFAVRPEGSVSTLKIQRTERGDSAVYLCASSPYMTTYNEQFFGPGTRLTVL.

The chain combines TRBV12-3 or TRBV12-4 with TRBJ2-7, with D possibly being TRBD2 (6 bases). CDR3 length equals 13 residues. V was clipped by 6 bases and J by 2 bases, with 11 bases between them. The CDR3 loop reads CASSRLEAYEQYF. CDR3 DNA sequence: TGTGCCAGCAGCAGACTAGAGGCCTACGAGCAGTACTTC.

This clonotype occurred a few times. V and J are TRBV20-1 and TRBJ1-2, with D unresolved. Germline loops: CDR1 DFQATT, CDR2 SNEGSKA (reference sequence). V was cut by 8 bases and J by 5 bases, with 12 bases left in between. This CDR3 is 11 amino acids long. The DNA of the CDR3 is TGCAGTCCCAGCGGATCATATGGCTACACCTTC. This sequence encodes CSPSGSYGYTF.

V is TRBV27 and J is TRBJ1-2; a weak D match, TRBD1 (5 bases). Germline CDR1 is MNHEY and CDR2 is SMNVEV (reference sequence). The germline V and J ends were trimmed by 5 bases and 5 bases, with 18 bases remaining between them. This CDR3 is built from 15 residues. CDR3: CASSARRQGGYGYTF. The DNA for the CDR3 is TGTGCCAGCAGTGCCCGACGGCAGGGTGGATATGGCTACACCTTC.

The chain uses TRBV28 and TRBJ2-7; 8 positions match TRBD2. Trimming cost V 3 bases and J 4 bases; bases outside gene matches: 14. This CDR3 is built from 17 residues. Germline lookup yields CDR1 MDHEN and CDR2 SYDVKM. The CDR3 sequence is CASSLFRGGLSNYEQYV. The CDR3 DNA reads as TGTGCCAGCAGTTTGTTCCGGGGGGGCCTCTCCAATTACGAGCAGTACGTC.

This chain connects TRBV4-1 to TRBJ1-2; 7 bases are shared with TRBD1. CDR1 MGHRA and CDR2 YSYEKL come from the germline V gene. Trimming took 0 bases from V and 0 from J; bases not matched to a gene: 13. The CDR3 runs 19 residues. The CDR3 nucleotides read TGCGCCAGCAGCCAAGATTCTCCGGGACAGTTGATAGCTAACTATGGCTACACCTTC. Translating it yields CASSQDSPGQLIANYGYTF.

This clonotype was detected only a few times. The chain joins TRBV28 to TRBJ1-2, with D unclear. Trimming took 6 bases from V and 7 from J, leaving 12 bases between them. The length of the CDR3 is 12 residues. Germline V gene sequence: CDR1 MDHEN, CDR2 SYDVKM. CDR3 sequence (DNA): TGTGCCAGCAGCTCCCCCCCCCGTGGCTACACCTTC. Translated, it gives CASSSPPRGYTF.

This clonotype was seen a handful of times. The rearrangement joins TRBV7-9 to TRBJ2-1; D perhaps matches TRBD2 (6 bases). With 3 bases removed from V and 9 bases from J, the gap between germline ends came to 15 bases. This CDR3 is 14 amino acids long. CDR1 and CDR2 (germline): SEHNR, FQNEAQ (reference sequence). This chain's CDR3 is CASSFLTSISEQFF. CDR3 nucleotides: TGTGCCAGCAGCTTTCTGACTAGTATCAGTGAGCAGTTCTTC.

This clonotype came up a few times. The chain uses TRBV5-1 and TRBJ2-2; TRBD1 matches 9 bases. The CDR3 runs 16 residues. Germline V lookup: CDR1 SGHRS, CDR2 YFSETQ. V lost 5 bases to trimming and J lost 4 bases; unmatched junction nucleotides: 9. For the CDR3, the DNA is TGCGCCAGCAGTAGCCTCACAGGGGGCACCACCGGGGAGCTGTTTTTT. As protein: CASSSLTGGTTGELFF.

The chain couples TRBV7-2 to TRBJ2-3; possibly TRBD2 for D (6 bases). Germline V gene data show CDR1 as SGHTA and CDR2 as FQGNSA. V lost 6 bases, J lost 2 bases, and 15 bases lay in between. The CDR3 contains 15 residues. CDR3 sequence (DNA): TGTGCCAGCAGGGTAGGCGGGATTTACACAGATACGCAGTATTTT. Amino acid sequence: CASRVGGIYTDTQYF.

The CDR3: CASSEGQLAGGRSTDTQYF. Here the CDR3 DNA reads TGTGCCAGCAGTGAAGGCCAGCTAGCGGGGGGCCGTAGCACAGATACGCAGTATTTT. The chain has TRBV2 and TRBJ2-3, with 11 bases identical to TRBD2. The V and J ends lost 1 base and 0 bases, in that order; junction bases with no gene match: 9. Germline CDR1 reads SNHLY; CDR2 reads FYNNEI. The CDR3 is made up of 19 amino acids.

This clonotype has a handful of counts. This chain connects TRBV20-1 to TRBJ2-1; the match to TRBD2 covers 9 bases. This CDR3 is built from 15 residues. Per the germline V gene, CDR1 is DFQATT and CDR2 is SNEGSKA (reference sequence). Losses at the gene ends were 6 bases for V and 6 bases for J; bases not matched to a gene: 12. CDR3 sequence (DNA): TGCAGTGCCCGGACTAGCGTGGGTGCGGGCAATGAGCAGTTCTTC. Translated, it gives CSARTSVGAGNEQFF.

This sequence joins TRBV5-1 and TRBJ2-3; the D is unclear. CDR3 length: 16 amino acids. CDR1 and CDR2 (germline): SGHRS, YFSETQ. V lost 0 bases to trimming and J lost 0 bases, with 11 bases between them. The CDR3 protein is CASSLGLADSTDTQYF. For the CDR3, the DNA is TGCGCCAGCAGCTTGGGGTTAGCTGATAGCACAGATACGCAGTATTTT.

This chain links TRBV20-1 with TRBJ2-7; the match to TRBD2 covers 14 bases. The CDR3 covers 15 residues. V lost 8 bases and J lost 5; bases outside the gene matches: 11. CDR1 and CDR2 (germline): DFQATT, SNEGSKA (reference sequence). Here the CDR3 reads CSPTTPGLAGDEQYF. In nucleotides, the CDR3 is TGCAGTCCCACCACTCCGGGACTAGCGGGAGACGAGCAGTACTTC.

This clonotype was observed a few times. The chain recombines TRBV7-9 with TRBJ1-1; no definite D call. With 1 base removed from V and 0 bases from J, the gap between germline ends came to 9 bases. CDR3 size: 15 residues. In germline, CDR1 is SEHNR, CDR2 FQNEAQ (reference sequence). CDR3 amino acids: CASSLVGQMNTEAFF. Here the CDR3 DNA reads TGTGCCAGCAGCTTAGTGGGCCAGATGAACACTGAAGCTTTCTTT.

The chain employs TRBV5-5 and TRBJ2-1; D is tentatively TRBD1 or TRBD2 (5 bases each). CDR1 and CDR2 (germline): SGHKS, YYEKEE (reference sequence). Trimming removed 2 bases at V and 6 bases at J, with 15 bases between. The CDR3 length is 15 residues. The CDR3 region has the DNA TGTGCCAGCAGCTTATCCCCGAGGGGCCTCAATGAGCAGTTCTTC. Translating gives CASSLSPRGLNEQFF.

A few counts support this clonotype. The chain combines TRBV10-3 with TRBJ1-1; TRBD1 agrees at 8 bases. The CDR3 runs 15 residues. Germline assignment: CDR1 ENHRY and CDR2 SYGVKD. Trimming removed 3 bases from V and 2 bases from J; junction bases left unmatched: 5. The CDR3 sequence is CAISDSDRGNTEAFF. The CDR3 coding sequence is TGTGCCATCAGTGACTCAGACAGGGGAAACACTGAAGCTTTCTTT.